The clone carrying this TCR beta chain was detected a few times. This sample is part of a study of cytomegalovirus exposure and HLA in healthy donors. With 60 Vbeta and 13 Jbeta primers, the PCR was carried out. Sequencing was performed with immunoSEQ multiplex PCR; in TCRdb, only in-frame clones are kept and a portion is missing. The sample has 140,000 to 150,000 clones; more than 7.5% are singletons. V shed 5 bases and J shed 8 bases, with 15 bases lying between them. The CDR3 covers 14 residues. CDR1 and CDR2 (germline): LNHDA, SQIVND (reference sequence). The source material was PBMCs. The receptor was derived from a man in his fifties in good health and CMV-seronegative. The V call is TRBV19, the J call TRBJ1-4, with D maybe TRBD1 (6 bases). Here the CDR3 reads CASSSRAQGEKLFF. The CDR3 bases are TGTGCCAGTAGTTCCCGGGCCCAGGGGGAAAAACTGTTTTTT.